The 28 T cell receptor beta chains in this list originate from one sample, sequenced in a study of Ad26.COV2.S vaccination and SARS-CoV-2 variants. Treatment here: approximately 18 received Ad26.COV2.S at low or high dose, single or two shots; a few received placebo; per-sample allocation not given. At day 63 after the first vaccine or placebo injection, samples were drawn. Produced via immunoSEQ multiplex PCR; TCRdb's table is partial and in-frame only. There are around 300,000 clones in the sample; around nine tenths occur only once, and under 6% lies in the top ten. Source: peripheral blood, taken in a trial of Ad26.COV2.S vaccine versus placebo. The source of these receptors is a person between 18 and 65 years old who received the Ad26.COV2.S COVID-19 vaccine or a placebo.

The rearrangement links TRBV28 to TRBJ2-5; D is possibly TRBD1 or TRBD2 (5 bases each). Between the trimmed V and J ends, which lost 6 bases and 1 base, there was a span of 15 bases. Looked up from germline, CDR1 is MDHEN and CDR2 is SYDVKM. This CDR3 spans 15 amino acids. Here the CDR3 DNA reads TGTGCCAGCAGGGGGCCGGACTCCGCCCAAGAGACCCAGTACTTC. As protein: CASRGPDSAQETQYF.

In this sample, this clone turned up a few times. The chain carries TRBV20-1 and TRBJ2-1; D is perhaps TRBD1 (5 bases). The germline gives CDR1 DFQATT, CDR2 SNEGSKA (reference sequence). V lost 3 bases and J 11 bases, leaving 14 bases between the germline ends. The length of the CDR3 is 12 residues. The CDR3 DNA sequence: TGCAGTGCTAGTCTAACAGGTTTTAAGCAGTTCTTC. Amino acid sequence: CSASLTGFKQFF.

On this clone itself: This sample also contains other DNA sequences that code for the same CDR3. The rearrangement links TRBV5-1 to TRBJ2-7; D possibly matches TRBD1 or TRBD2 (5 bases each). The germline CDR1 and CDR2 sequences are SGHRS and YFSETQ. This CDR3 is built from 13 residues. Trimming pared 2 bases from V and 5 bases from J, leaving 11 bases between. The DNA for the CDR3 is TGCGCCAGCAGCTTCACCGGGACCCACGAGCAGTACTTC. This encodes CASSFTGTHEQYF.

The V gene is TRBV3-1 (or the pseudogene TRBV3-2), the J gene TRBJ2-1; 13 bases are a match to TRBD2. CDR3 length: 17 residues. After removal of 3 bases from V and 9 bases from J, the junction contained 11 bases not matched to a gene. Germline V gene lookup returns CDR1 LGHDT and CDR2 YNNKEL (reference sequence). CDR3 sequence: CASSHEGLAGVVGEQFF. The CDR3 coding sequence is TGTGCCAGCAGCCACGAAGGACTAGCGGGAGTCGTTGGTGAGCAGTTCTTC.

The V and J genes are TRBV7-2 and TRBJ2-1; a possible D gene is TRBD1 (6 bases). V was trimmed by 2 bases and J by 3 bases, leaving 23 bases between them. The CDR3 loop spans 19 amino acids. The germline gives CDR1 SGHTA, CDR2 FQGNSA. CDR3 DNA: TGTGCCAGCAGCTTACGATTGGGGCCAGGGGACCCTAGCTACAATGAGCAGTTCTTC. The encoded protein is CASSLRLGPGDPSYNEQFF.

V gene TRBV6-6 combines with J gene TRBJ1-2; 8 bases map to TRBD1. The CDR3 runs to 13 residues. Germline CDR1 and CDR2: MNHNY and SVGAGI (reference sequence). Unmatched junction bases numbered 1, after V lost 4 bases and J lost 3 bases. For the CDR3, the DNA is TGTGCCAGCAGTTTACAGGGGGACTATGGCTACACCTTC. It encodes CASSLQGDYGYTF.

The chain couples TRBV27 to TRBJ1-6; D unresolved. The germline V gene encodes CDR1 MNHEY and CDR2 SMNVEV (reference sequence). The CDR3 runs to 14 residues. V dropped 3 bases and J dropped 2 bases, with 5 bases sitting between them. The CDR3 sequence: CASSLLPYNSPLHF. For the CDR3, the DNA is TGTGCCAGCAGTTTGTTACCCTATAATTCACCCCTCCACTTT.

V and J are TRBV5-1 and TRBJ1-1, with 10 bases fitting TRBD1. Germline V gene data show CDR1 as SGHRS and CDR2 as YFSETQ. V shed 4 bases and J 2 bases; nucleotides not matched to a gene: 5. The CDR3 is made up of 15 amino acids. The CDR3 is CASSQGDRGNTEAFF. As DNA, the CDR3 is TGCGCCAGCAGCCAAGGGGACAGGGGAAACACTGAAGCTTTCTTT.

The CDR3 nucleotides read TGTGCCAGCTCACACGGGGACAGGGTTACTGAAGCTTTCTTT. This gives the protein CASSHGDRVTEAFF. The V gene is TRBV18, the J gene TRBJ1-1, with 9 bases identical to TRBD1. Losses at the gene ends were 4 bases for V and 5 bases for J; bases not matched to a gene: 5. Germline V gives CDR1 KGHSH, CDR2 LQKENI. The length of the CDR3 is 14 residues.

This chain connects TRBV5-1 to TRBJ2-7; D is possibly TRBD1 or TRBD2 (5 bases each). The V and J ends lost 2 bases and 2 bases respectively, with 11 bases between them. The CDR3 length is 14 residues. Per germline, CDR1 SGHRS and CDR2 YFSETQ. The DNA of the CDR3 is TGCGCCAGCAGCTTAGGGACGGACGCCTACGAGCAGTACTTC. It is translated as CASSLGTDAYEQYF.

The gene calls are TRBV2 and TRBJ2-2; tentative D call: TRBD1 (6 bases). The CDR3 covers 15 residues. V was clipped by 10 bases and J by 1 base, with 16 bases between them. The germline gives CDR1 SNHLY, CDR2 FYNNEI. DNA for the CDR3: TGTGCCATCGGGGAACAGACAGGGAACACCGGGGAGCTGTTTTTT. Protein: CAIGEQTGNTGELFF.

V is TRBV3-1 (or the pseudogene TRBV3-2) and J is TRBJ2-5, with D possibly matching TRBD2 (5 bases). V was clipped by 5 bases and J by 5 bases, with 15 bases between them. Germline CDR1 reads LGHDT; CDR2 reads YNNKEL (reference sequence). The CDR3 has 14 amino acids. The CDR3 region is CASSAGLAGETQYF. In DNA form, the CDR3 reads TGTGCCAGCAGCGCTGGACTGGCTGGGGAGACCCAGTACTTC.

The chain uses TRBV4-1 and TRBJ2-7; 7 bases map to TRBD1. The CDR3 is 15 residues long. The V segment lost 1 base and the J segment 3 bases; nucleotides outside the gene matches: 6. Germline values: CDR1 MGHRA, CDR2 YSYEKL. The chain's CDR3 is CASSQVTGKNYEQYF. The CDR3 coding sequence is TGCGCCAGCAGCCAAGTGACAGGGAAAAACTACGAGCAGTACTTC.

The CDR3 loop is CASSLEGTGSLKQYF. The CDR3 bases are TGTGCCAGCAGTCTCGAGGGGACAGGGTCCTTAAAGCAGTACTTC. This chain uses TRBV6-5 with TRBJ2-7; 9 nucleotides align to TRBD1. Per the germline V gene, CDR1 is MNHEY and CDR2 is SVGAGI. The CDR3 runs to 15 residues. With 5 bases clipped from V and 8 bases from J, the junction kept 13 bases outside the gene matches.

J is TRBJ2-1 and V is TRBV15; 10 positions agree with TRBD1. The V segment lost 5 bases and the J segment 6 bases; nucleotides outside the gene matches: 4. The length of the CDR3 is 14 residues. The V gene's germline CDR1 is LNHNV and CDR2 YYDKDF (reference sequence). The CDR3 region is CATSGDRGFNEQFF. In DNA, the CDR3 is TGTGCCACCAGCGGGGACAGGGGTTTCAATGAGCAGTTCTTC. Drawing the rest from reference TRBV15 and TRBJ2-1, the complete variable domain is DAMVIQNPRYQVTQFGKPVTLSCSQTLNHNVMYWYQQKSSQAPKLLFHYYDKDFNNEADTPDNFQSRRPNTSFCFLDIRSPGLGDTAMYLCATSGDRGFNEQFFGPGTRLTVL.

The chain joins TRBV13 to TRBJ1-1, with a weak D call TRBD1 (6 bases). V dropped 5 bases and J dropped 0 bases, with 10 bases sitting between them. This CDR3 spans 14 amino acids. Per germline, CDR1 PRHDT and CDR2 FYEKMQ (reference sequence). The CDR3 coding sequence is TGTGCCAGCAGCATCGGGACATTGAACACTGAAGCTTTCTTT. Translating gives CASSIGTLNTEAFF.

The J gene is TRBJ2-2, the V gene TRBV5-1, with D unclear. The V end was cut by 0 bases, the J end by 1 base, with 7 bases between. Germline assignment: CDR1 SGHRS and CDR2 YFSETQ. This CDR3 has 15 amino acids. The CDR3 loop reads CASSLDGENTGELFF. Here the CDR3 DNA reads TGCGCCAGCAGCTTGGATGGCGAGAACACCGGGGAGCTGTTTTTT.

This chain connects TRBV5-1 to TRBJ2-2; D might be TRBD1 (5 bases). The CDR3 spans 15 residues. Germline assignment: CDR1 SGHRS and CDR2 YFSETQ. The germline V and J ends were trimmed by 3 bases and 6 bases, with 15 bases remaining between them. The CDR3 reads CASSSQQGPAGELFF. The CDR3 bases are TGCGCCAGCAGCTCGCAGCAGGGTCCAGCCGGGGAGCTGTTTTTT.

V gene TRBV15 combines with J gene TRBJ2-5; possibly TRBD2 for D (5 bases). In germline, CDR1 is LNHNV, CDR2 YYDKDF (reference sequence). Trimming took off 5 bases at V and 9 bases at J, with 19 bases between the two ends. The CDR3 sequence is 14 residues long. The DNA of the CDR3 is TGTGCCACCAGCCCCTTGAAAGGGTCGGAGGCCCAGTACTTC. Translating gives CATSPLKGSEAQYF.

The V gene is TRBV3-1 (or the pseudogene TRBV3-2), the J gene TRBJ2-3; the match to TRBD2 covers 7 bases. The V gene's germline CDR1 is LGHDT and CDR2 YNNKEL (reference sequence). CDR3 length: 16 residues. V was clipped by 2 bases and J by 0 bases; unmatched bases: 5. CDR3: CASSQRRLASTDTQYF. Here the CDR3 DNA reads TGTGCCAGCAGCCAACGGAGACTAGCTAGCACAGATACGCAGTATTTT.

The CDR3 reads CASSSQGAPSYEQYF. The DNA of the CDR3 is TGTGCCAGCAGTTCCCAGGGGGCCCCCTCCTACGAGCAGTACTTC. The V and J genes are TRBV28 and TRBJ2-7; 8 bases fit TRBD1. The germline gives CDR1 MDHEN, CDR2 SYDVKM. V dropped 4 bases and J dropped 0; count of bases not matched to a gene: 5. The CDR3 totals 15 residues.

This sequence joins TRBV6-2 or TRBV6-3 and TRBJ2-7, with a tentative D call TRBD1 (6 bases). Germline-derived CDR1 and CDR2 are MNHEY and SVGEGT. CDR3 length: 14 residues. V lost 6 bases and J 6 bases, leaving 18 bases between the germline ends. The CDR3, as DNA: TGTGCCAGCAGCGACCTGGGACATCTCTCCGAGCAGTACTTC. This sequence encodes CASSDLGHLSEQYF.

The chain's CDR3 is CASSIRAVTGTSGQETQYF. Written as DNA, the CDR3 is TGTGCCAGTAGTATCCGGGCCGTCACCGGGACTAGCGGGCAAGAGACCCAGTACTTC. J is TRBJ2-5 and V is TRBV19; TRBD2 matches 12 bases. After removal of 3 bases from V and 2 bases from J, the junction contained 13 bases not matched to a gene. The germline V gene has CDR1 LNHDA and CDR2 SQIVND (reference sequence). This CDR3 spans 19 amino acids.

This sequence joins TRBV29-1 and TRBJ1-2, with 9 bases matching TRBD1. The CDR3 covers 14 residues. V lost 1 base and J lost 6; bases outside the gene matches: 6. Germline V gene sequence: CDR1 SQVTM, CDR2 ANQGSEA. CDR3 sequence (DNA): TGCAGCGTTGAAGGCGGGACAGGGTTGGATGGCTACACCTTC. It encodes CSVEGGTGLDGYTF.

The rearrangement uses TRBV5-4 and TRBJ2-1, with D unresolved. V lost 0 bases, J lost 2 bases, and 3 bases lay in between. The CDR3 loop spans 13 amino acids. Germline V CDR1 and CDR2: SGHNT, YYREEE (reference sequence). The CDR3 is CASSLDTYNEQFF. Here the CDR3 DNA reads TGTGCCAGCAGCTTGGACACCTACAATGAGCAGTTCTTC.

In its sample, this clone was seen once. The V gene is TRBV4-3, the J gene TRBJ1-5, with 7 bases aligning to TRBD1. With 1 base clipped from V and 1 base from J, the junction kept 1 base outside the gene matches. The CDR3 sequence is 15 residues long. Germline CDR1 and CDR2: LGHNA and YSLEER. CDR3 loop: CASSQVGGSNQPQHF. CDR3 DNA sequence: TGCGCCAGCAGCCAAGTAGGGGGCAGCAATCAGCCCCAGCATTTT.

Here the CDR3 DNA reads TGTGCCAGCAGCTCATGGGCGGATCAAGAGACCCAGTACTTC. Its protein product is CASSSWADQETQYF. The chain combines TRBV27 with TRBJ2-5, with D unresolved. In germline, CDR1 is MNHEY, CDR2 SMNVEV (reference sequence). The CDR3 totals 14 residues. V lost 6 bases and J 2 bases, leaving 13 bases between the germline ends.

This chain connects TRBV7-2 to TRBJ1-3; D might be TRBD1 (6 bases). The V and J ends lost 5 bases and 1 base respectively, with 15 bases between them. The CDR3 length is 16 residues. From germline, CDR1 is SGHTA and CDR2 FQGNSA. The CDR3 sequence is CASSIGQIASGNTIYF. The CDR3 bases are TGTGCCAGCAGCATCGGACAGATTGCTTCTGGAAACACCATATATTTT. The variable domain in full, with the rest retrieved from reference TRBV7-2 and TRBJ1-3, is GAGVSQSPSNKVTEKGKDVELRCDPISGHTALYWYRQSLGQGLEFLIYFQGNSAPDKSGLPSDRFSAERTGGSVSTLTIQRTQQEDSAVYLCASSIGQIASGNTIYFGEGSWLTVV.